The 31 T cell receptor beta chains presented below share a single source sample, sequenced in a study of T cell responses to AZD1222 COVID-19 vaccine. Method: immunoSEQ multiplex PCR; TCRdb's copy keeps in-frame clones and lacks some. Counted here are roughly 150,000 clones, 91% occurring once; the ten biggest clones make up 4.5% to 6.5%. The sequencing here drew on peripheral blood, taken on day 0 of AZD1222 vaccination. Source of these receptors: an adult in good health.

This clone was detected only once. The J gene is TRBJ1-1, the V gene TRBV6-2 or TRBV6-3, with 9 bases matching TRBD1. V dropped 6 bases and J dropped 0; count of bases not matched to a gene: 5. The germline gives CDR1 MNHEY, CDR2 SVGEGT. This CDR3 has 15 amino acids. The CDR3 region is CASSPWTGVNTEAFF. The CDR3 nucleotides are TGTGCCAGCAGCCCTTGGACAGGGGTGAACACTGAAGCTTTCTTT.

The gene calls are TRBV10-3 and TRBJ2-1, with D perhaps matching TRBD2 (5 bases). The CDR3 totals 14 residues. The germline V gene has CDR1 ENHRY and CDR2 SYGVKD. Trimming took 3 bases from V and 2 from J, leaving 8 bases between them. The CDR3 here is CAISELATYNEQFF. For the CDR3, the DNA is TGTGCCATCAGTGAATTAGCGACCTACAATGAGCAGTTCTTC.

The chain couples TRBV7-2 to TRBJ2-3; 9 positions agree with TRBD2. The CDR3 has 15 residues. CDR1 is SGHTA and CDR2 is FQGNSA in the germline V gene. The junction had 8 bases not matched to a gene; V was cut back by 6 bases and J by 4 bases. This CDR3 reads CASRTGSGSSDTQYF. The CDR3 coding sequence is TGTGCCAGCAGAACGGGTAGCGGGAGTTCAGATACGCAGTATTTT.

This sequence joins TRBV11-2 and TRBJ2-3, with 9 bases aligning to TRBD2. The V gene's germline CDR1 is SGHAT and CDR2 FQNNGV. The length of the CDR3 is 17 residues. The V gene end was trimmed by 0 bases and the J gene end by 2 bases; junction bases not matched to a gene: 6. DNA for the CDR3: TGTGCCAGCAGCTTAGATGGATCTAGCGGGGCCACAGATACGCAGTATTTT. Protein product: CASSLDGSSGATDTQYF.

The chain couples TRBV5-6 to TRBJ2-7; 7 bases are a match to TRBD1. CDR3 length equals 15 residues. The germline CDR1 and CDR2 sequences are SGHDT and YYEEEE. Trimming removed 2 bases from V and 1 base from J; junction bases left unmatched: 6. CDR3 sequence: CASSFSARGSYEQYF. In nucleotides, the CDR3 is TGTGCCAGCAGCTTCAGCGCCAGGGGGTCCTACGAGCAGTACTTC.

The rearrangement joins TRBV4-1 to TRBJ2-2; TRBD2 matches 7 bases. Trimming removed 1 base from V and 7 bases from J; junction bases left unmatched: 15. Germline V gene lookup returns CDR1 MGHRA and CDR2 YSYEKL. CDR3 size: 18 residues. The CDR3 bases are TGCGCCAGCAGCCAAGTTTTCCGGACTAGATCAAATCACGGGGAGCTGTTTTTT. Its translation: CASSQVFRTRSNHGELFF.

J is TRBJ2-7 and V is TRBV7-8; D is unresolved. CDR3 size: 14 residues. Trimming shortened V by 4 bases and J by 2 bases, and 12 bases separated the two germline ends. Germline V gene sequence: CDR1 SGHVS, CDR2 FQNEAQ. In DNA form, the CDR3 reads TGTGCCAGCAGCTCCACCGTAGGGACCTACGAGCAGTACTTC. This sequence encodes CASSSTVGTYEQYF.

CDR3 sequence (DNA): TGTGCCAGCAGTGAAGCGCCGGGAACCTCTGGGGCCAACGTCCTGACTTTC. It is translated as CASSEAPGTSGANVLTF. The gene calls are TRBV6-1 and TRBJ2-6, with D possibly matching TRBD2 (5 bases). CDR3 size: 17 residues. The V gene lost 0 bases and the J gene lost 0 bases, with 9 bases spanning the gap. Germline V gene sequence: CDR1 MNHNS, CDR2 SASEGT.

DNA of the CDR3: TGTGCCAGCAGCTTAGTGAGGGCGGGAGGGGGAGAGACCCAGTACTTC. This encodes CASSLVRAGGGETQYF. This chain uses TRBV7-2 with TRBJ2-5, with TRBD2 matching over 9 bases. This CDR3 region has 16 residues. In germline, CDR1 is SGHTA, CDR2 FQGNSA. Unmatched junction bases numbered 7, after V lost 1 base and J lost 4 bases.

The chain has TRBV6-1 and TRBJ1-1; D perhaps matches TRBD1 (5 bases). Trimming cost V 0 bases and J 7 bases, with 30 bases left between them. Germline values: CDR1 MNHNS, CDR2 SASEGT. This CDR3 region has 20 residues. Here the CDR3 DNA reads TGTGCCAGCAGTGAAGCCCGGGCAGGGTTTTTGGAAATCCGAACCAGTGAAGCTTTCTTT. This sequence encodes CASSEARAGFLEIRTSEAFF.

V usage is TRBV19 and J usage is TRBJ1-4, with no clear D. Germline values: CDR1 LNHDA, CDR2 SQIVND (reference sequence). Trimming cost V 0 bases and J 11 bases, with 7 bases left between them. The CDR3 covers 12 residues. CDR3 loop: CASSIDHEKLFF. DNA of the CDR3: TGTGCCAGTAGTATAGATCACGAGAAACTGTTTTTT.

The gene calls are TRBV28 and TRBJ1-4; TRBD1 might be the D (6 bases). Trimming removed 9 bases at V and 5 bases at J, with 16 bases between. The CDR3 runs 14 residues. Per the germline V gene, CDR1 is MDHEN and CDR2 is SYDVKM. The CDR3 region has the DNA TGTGCCAGTCTAACACGGGGGGCGAATGAAAAACTGTTTTTT. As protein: CASLTRGANEKLFF.

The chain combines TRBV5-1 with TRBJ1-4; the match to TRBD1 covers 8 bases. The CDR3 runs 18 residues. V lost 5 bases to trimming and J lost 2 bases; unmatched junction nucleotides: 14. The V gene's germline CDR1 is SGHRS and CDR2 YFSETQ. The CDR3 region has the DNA TGCGCCAGCAGTAATCCCCAGGGGGCAGCGAGGACTAATGAAAAACTGTTTTTT. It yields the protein CASSNPQGAARTNEKLFF.

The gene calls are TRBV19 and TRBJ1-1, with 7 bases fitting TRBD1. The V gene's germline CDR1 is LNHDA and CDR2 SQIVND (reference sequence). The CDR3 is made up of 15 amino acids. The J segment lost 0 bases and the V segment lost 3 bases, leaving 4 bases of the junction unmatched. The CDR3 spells CASSIRGLMNTEAFF. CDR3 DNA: TGTGCCAGTAGTATTAGGGGGCTCATGAACACTGAAGCTTTCTTT.

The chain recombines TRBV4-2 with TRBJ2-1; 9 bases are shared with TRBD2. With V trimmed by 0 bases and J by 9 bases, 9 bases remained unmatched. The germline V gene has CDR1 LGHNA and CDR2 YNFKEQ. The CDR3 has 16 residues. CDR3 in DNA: TGTGCCAGCAGCCAAGATTTAGCGGGAGATTTGAGTGAGCAGTTCTTC. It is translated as CASSQDLAGDLSEQFF.

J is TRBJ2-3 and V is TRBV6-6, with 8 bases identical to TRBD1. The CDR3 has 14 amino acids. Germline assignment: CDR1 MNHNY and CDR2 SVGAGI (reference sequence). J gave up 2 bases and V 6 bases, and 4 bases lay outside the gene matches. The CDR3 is CASRWTGTTDTQYF. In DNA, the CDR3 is TGTGCCAGCAGGTGGACAGGGACCACAGATACGCAGTATTTT.

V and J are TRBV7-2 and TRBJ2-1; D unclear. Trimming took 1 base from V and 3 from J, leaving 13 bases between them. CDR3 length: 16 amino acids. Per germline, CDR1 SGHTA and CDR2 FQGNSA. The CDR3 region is CASSLDLNRGYNEQFF. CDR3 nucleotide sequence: TGTGCCAGCAGCTTAGATCTGAACCGAGGCTACAATGAGCAGTTCTTC.

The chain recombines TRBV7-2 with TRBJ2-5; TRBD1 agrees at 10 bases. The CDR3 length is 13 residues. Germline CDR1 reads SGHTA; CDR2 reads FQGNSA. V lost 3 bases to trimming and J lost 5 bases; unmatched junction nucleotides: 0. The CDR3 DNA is TGTGCCAGCAGCTTGGGACAGGGGGAGACCCAGTACTTC. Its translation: CASSLGQGETQYF.

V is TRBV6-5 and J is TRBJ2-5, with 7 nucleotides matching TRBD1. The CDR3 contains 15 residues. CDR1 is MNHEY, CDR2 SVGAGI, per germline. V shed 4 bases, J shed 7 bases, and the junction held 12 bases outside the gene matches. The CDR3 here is CASSSDRDQDWTQYF. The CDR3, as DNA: TGTGCCAGCAGTTCTGACAGGGACCAAGATTGGACCCAGTACTTC.

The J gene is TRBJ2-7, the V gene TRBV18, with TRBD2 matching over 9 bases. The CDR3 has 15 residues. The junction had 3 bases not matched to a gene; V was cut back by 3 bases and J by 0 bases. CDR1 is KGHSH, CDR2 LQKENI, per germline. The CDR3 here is CASSPAGGPSYEQYF. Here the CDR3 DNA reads TGTGCCAGCTCACCGGCGGGAGGGCCCTCCTACGAGCAGTACTTC.

The CDR3 loop reads CASSSWTGALQETQYF. The CDR3, as DNA: TGTGCCAGCAGCTCATGGACAGGGGCCCTCCAAGAGACCCAGTACTTC. This sequence joins TRBV3-1 (or the pseudogene TRBV3-2) and TRBJ2-5; 9 bases match TRBD1. CDR3 length equals 16 residues. The germline gives CDR1 LGHDT, CDR2 YNNKEL (reference sequence). Trimming removed 5 bases from V and 1 base from J; junction bases left unmatched: 8.

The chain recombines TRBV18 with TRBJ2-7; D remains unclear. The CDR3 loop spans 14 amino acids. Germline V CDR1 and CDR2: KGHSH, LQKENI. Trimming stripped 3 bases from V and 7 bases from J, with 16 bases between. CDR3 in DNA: TGTGCCAGCTCACCCACCATGCCCCCTGGGGAGCAGTACTTC. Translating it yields CASSPTMPPGEQYF.

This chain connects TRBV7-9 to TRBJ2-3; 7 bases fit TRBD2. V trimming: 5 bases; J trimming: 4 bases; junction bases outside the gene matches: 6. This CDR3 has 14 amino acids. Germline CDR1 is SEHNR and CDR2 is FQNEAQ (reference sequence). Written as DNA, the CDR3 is TGTGCCAGCAGCCCTTGGACTAGGCCAGATACGCAGTATTTT. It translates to CASSPWTRPDTQYF.

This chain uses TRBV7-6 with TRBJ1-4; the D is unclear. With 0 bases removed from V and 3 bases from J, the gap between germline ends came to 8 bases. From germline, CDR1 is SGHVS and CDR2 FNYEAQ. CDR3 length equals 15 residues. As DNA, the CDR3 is TGTGCCAGCAGCTTAGCGGGTTACCCTAATGAAAAACTGTTTTTT. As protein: CASSLAGYPNEKLFF.

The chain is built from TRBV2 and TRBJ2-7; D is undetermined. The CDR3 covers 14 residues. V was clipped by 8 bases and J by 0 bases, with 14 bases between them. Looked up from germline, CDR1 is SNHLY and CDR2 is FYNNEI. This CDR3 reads CASSSGRNSYEQYF. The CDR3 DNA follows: TGTGCCAGCTCTTCCGGCAGAAACTCCTACGAGCAGTACTTC.

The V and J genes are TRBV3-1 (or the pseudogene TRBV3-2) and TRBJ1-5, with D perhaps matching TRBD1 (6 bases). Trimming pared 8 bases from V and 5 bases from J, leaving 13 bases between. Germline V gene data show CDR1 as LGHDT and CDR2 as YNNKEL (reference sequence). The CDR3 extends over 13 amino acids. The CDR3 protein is CASAAGDYQPQHF. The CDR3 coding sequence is TGTGCCAGCGCCGCAGGGGATTATCAGCCCCAGCATTTT.

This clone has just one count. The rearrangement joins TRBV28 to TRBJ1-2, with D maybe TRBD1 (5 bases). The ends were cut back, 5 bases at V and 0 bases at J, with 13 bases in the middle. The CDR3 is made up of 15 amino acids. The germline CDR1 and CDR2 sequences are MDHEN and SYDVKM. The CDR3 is CASSAPGSANYGYTF. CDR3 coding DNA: TGTGCCAGCAGTGCTCCAGGGAGTGCTAACTATGGCTACACCTTC.

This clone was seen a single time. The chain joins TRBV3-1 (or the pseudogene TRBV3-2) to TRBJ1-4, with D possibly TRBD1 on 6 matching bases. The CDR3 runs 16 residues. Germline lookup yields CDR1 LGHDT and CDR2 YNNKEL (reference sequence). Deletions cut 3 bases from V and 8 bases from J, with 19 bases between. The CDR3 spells CASSQGTGRRREKLFF. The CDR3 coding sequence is TGTGCCAGCAGCCAGGGTACAGGGCGGAGACGGGAAAAACTGTTTTTT.

Here the CDR3 DNA reads TGTGCCAGCAGTACGACAGGTTATTCCTACGAGCAGTACTTC. Protein product: CASSTTGYSYEQYF. This chain links TRBV3-1 (or the pseudogene TRBV3-2) with TRBJ2-7; possible D gene TRBD1, 6 bases. The ends were cut back, 6 bases at V and 1 base at J, with 13 bases in the middle. Germline CDR1 reads LGHDT; CDR2 reads YNNKEL (reference sequence). The CDR3 totals 14 residues.

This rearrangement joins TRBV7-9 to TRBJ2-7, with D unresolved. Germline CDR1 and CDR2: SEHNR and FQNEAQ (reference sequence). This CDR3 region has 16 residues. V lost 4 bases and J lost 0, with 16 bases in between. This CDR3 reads CASSSTDGRSSYEQYF. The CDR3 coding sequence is TGTGCCAGCAGCTCTACGGACGGTCGTAGCTCCTACGAGCAGTACTTC.

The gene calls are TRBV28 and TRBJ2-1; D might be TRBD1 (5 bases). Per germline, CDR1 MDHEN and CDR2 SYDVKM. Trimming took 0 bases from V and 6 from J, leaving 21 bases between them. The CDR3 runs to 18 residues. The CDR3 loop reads CASSLWQGTVGLSNEQFF. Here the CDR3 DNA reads TGTGCCAGCAGTTTATGGCAGGGCACGGTAGGCCTCTCCAATGAGCAGTTCTTC.